The rows below give T cell receptor beta chains drawn from one sample of a study of blood T cell repertoires in COVID-19. TCRdb's copy holds only in-frame clones and misses some; the assay was immunoSEQ multiplex PCR. The table includes fewer than 500,000 clones, about nine tenths detected once. The sequencing sample was made of PBMCs or T cells enriched from blood (not recorded which). The receptor source for this set is a woman aged 18-29 years who had recovered from COVID-19. CDR3s leave out the opening cysteine and the closing phenylalanine or tryptophan.

j_gene	v_gene	CDR3aa
TRBJ2-2	TRBV28	ASLQGGRTGELF
TRBJ2-1	TRBV5-1	ASSLKRLAGMNEQF
TRBJ2-2	TRBV21-1	ARPNKPSPAADTGELF
TRBJ1-6	TRBV7-8	ASSLVGPRDSPLH
TRBJ1-6	TRBV6-5	ASSYSSNSPLH
TRBJ1-1	TRBV30	AWRRDRVRTEAF
TRBJ2-6	TRBV11-2	ASSLTSGGAGANVLT
TRBJ1-2	TRBV3-1/TRBV3-2	ASSQDQQGIYGYT
TRBJ1-1	TRBV5-1	ASSLAHGNTEAF
TRBJ2-3	TRBV2	ASSVQTSQSTDTQY
TRBJ2-3	TRBV2	ASSDDRVSADTQY
TRBJ1-4	TRBV7-9	ASSLDRAGEKLF
TRBJ1-4	TRBV10-1	ASSAGSAGEKLF
TRBJ1-1	TRBV6-6	ASSSSTGGGTEAF
TRBJ2-6	TRBV7-9	ASSLGAGLSSGANVLT
TRBJ2-7	TRBV6-5	ASQKGASYEQY
TRBJ2-2	TRBV5-8	ASSQPRDSLNTGELF
TRBJ1-2	TRBV5-1	ASSFVETGASGYT
TRBJ1-2	TRBV27	ASSYTGGSYGYT
TRBJ1-5	TRBV4-2	ASSQDGEQPQH
TRBJ1-6	TRBV28	ASSPQEGGEAPLH
TRBJ1-1	TRBV28	ASSLTGRGTEAF
TRBJ1-2	TRBV30	AWSFPGDRYGYT
TRBJ1-5	TRBV2	ASSGSSSYQPQH
TRBJ1-2	TRBV7-9	ASTTDRNYGYT
TRBJ1-5	TRBV18	ASSPREAQRPQH
TRBJ2-1	TRBV10-2	ASSESLGYYNEQF
TRBJ1-1	TRBV9	ASSVGTDTEAF
TRBJ1-2	TRBV18	ASSPGIGELYGYT
TRBJ1-2	TRBV12-3/TRBV12-4	ASSPGGYGYT
TRBJ1-4	TRBV24-1	APKVVDRQIEKLF
TRBJ1-2	TRBV29-1	SVAPRLNRGQDYT
TRBJ1-6	TRBV18	ASSPGRAGSPLH
TRBJ2-1	TRBV18	ASSPPGTGLYNEQF
TRBJ2-5	TRBV5-5	ASSAGLAGPLETQY
TRBJ1-3	TRBV7-2	ASSLSGLSGNTIY
TRBJ2-1	TRBV6-2/TRBV6-3	ASSWGGGQNEQF
TRBJ2-7	TRBV10-1	ASSGDTESEQY
TRBJ2-2	TRBV28	ASSLSTGELF
TRBJ1-1	TRBV10-2	ASGRGEDTEAF
TRBJ1-2	TRBV28	ASTPGTGGQNT
TRBJ1-5	TRBV19	ASSSIGQADQPQH
TRBJ1-2	TRBV19	ASSIDRVYGYT
TRBJ1-6	TRBV30	AWTGENNSPLH
TRBJ2-3	TRBV4-1	ASSQLAGAAPDTQY
TRBJ1-4	TRBV2	ATKRDIFNEKLF